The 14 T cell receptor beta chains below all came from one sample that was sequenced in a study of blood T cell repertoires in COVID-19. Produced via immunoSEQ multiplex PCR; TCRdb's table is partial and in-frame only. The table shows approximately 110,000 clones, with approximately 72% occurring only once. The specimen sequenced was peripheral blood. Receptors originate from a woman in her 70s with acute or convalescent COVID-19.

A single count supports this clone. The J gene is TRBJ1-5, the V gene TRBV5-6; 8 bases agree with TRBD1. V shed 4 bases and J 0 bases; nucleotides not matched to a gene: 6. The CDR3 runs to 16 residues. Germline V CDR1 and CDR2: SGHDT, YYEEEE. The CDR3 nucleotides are TGTGCCAGCAGCGCCGACAGGGGACATAGCAATCAGCCCCAGCATTTT. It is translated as CASSADRGHSNQPQHF.

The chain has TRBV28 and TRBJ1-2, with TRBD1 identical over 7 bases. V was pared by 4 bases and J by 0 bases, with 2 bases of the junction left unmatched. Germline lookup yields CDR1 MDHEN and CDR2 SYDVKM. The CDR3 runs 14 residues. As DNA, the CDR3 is TGTGCCAGCAGTTCCGGGACAGCTAACTATGGCTACACCTTC. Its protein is CASSSGTANYGYTF.

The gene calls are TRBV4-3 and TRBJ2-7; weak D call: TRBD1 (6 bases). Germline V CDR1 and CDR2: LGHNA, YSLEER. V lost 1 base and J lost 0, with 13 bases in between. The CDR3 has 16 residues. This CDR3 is CASSQAVGQLSYEQYF. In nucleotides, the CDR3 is TGCGCCAGCAGCCAAGCGGTAGGACAGCTCTCCTACGAGCAGTACTTC.

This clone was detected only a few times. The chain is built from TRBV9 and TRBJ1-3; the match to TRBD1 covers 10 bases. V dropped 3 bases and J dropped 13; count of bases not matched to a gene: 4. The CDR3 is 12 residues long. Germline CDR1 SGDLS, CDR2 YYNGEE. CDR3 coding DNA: TGTGCCAGCAGCGGACAGGGGGCGGTGATATATTTT. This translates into CASSGQGAVIYF.

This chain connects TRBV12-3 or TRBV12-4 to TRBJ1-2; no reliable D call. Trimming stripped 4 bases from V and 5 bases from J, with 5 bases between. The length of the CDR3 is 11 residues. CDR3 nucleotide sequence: TGTGCCAGCAGTTCCAGGTATGGCTACACCTTC. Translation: CASSSRYGYTF.

CDR3 loop: CASSLGTPVGWSYTF. The CDR3 bases are TGCGCCAGCAGCTTGGGGACACCCGTGGGATGGAGCTACACCTTC. The V gene is TRBV5-1, the J gene TRBJ1-2, with a possible D match to TRBD1 (5 bases). Germline assignment: CDR1 SGHRS and CDR2 YFSETQ. This CDR3 has 15 amino acids. With 0 bases removed from V and 9 bases from J, the gap between germline ends came to 18 bases.

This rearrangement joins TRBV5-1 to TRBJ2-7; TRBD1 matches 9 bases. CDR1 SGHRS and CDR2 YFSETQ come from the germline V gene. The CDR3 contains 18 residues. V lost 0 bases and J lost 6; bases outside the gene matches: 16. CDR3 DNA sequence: TGCGCCAGCAGCTTGGCTGGGGGTATTGGACAGGGGAGTAGCGAGCAGTACTTC. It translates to CASSLAGGIGQGSSEQYF.

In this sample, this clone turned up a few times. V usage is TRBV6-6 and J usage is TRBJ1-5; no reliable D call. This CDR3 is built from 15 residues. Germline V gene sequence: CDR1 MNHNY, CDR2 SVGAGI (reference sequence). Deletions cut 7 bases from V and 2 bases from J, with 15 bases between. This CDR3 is CASIEAPRGNQPQHF. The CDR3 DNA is TGTGCCAGCATCGAGGCTCCCCGGGGCAATCAGCCCCAGCATTTT.

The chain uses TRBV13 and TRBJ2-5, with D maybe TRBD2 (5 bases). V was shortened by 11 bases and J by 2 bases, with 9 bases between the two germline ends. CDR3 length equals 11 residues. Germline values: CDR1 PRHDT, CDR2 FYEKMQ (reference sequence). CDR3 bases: TGTGCCTCGGGGTTTCAAGAGACCCAGTACTTC. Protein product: CASGFQETQYF.

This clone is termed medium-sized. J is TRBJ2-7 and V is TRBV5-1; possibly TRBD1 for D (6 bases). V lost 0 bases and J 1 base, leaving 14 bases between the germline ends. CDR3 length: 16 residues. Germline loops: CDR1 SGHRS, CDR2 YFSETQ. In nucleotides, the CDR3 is TGCGCCAGCAGCTTGGGCTCCGGGACAAAGTCCTACGAGCAGTACTTC. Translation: CASSLGSGTKSYEQYF.

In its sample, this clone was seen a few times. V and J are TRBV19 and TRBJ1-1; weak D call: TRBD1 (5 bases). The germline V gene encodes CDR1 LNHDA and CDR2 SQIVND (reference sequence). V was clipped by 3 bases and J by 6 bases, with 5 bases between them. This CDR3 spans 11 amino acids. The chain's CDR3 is CASSMGPEAFF. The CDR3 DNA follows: TGTGCCAGTAGTATGGGGCCTGAAGCTTTCTTT.

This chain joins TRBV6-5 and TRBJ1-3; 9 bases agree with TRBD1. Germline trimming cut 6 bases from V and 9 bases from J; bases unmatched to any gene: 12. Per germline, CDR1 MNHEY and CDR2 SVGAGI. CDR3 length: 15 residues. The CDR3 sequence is CASRQDRDRAGTIYF. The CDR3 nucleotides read TGTGCCAGCAGGCAAGACCGGGACAGGGCGGGCACCATATATTTT.

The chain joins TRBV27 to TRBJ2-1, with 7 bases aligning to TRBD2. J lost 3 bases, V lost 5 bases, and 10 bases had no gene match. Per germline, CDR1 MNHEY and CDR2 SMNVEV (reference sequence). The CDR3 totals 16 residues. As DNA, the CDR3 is TGTGCCAGCAGTCTCAGCGAGGGAGGGCACTACAATGAGCAGTTCTTC. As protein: CASSLSEGGHYNEQFF.

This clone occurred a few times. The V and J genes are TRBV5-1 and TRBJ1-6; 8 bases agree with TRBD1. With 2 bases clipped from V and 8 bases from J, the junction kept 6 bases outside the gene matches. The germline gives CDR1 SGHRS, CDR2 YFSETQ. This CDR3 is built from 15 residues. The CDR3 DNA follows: TGCGCCAGCAGCTTACCCGGGACAGGAGATTCACCCCTCCACTTT. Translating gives CASSLPGTGDSPLHF.